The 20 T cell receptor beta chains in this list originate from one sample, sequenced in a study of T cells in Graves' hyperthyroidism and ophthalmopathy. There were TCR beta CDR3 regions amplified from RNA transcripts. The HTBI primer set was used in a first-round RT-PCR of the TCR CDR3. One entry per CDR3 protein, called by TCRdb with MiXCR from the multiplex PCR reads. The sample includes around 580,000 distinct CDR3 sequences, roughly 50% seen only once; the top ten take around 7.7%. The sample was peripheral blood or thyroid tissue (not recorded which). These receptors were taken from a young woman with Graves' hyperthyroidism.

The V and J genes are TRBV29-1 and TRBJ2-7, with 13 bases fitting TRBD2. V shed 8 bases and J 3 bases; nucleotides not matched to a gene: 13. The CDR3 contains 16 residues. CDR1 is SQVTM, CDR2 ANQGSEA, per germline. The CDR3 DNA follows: TGCAGCAGTGAAGGAAGCGGGACTAGCGGGATCTACGAGCAGTACTTC. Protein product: CSSEGSGTSGIYEQYF.

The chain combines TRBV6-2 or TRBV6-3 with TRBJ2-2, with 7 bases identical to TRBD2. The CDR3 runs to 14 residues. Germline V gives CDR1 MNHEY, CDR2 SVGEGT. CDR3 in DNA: TGTGTTAGCAGTTACGCGGGAGACACCGGGGAGCTGTTTTTT. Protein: CVSSYAGDTGELFF.

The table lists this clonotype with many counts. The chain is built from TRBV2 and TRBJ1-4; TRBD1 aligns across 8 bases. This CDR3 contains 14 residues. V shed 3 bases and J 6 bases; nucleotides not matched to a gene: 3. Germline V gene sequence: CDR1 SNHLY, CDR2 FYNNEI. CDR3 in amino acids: CASSDRGRHEKLFF. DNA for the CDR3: TGTGCCAGCAGTGACAGGGGGCGCCATGAAAAACTGTTTTTT. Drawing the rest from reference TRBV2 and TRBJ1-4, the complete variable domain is EPEVTQTPSHQVTQMGQEVILRCVPISNHLYFYWYRQILGQKVEFLVSFYNNEISEKSEIFDDQFSVERPDGSNFTLKIRSTKLEDSAMYFCASSDRGRHEKLFFGSGTQLSVL.

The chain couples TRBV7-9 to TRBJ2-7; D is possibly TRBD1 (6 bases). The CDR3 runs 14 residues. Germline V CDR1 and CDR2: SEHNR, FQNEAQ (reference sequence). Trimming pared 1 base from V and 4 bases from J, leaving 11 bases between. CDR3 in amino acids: CASSLEDSPYEQYF. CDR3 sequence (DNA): TGTGCCAGCAGCTTAGAGGACAGCCCATACGAGCAGTACTTC.

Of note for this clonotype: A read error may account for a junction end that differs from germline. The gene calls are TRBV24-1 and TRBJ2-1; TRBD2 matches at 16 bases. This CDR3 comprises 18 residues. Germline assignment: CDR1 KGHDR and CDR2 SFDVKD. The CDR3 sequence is CATRDLGTSGRASNEQFF. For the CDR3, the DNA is TGTGCCACCAGAGATTTAGGGACTAGCGGGAGGGCGTCCAATGAGCAGTTCTTC.

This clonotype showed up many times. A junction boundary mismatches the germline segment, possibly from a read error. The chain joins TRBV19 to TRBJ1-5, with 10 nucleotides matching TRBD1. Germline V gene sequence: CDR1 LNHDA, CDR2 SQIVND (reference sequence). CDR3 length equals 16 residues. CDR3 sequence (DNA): TGTGCCAGTAGCTGGGGGGACAGGGGAGGGAATCGGCCCCAGCATTTT. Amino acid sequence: CASSWGDRGGNRPQHF.

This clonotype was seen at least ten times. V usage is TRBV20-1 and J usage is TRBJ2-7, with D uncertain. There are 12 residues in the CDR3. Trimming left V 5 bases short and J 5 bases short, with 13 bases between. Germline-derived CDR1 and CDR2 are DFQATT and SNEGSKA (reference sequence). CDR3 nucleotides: TGCAGTGCTGCCCCGTGGGTCGACGAGCAGTACTTC. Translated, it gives CSAAPWVDEQYF.

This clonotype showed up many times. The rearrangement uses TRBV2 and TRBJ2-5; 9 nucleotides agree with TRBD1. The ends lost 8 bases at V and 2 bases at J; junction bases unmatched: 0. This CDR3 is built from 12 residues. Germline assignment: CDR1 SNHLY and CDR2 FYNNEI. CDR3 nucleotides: TGTGCCAGCGGGACAGGGCAAGAGACCCAGTACTTC. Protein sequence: CASGTGQETQYF.

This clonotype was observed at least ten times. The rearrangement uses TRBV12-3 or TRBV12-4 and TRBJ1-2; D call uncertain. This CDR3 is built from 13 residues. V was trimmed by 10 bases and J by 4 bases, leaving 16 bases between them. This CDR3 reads CAIRRAGSYGYTF. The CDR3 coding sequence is TGTGCCATCCGACGGGCGGGGTCCTATGGCTACACCTTC.

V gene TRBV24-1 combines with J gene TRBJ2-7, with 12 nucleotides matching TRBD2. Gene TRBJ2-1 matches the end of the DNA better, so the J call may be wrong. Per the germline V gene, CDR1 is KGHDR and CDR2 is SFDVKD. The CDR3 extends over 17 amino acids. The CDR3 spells CATSDRRTSGAYNEQFF. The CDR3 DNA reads TGTGCCACCAGTGACCGTCGGACTAGCGGGGCATACAATGAGCAGTTCTTC.

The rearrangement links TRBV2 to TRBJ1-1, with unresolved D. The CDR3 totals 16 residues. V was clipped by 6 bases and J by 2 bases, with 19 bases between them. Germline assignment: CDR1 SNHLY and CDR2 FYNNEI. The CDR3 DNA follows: TGTGCCAGCAGGACCTCTAGCGGGAGGGTTAACACTGAAGCTTTCTTT. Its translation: CASRTSSGRVNTEAFF.

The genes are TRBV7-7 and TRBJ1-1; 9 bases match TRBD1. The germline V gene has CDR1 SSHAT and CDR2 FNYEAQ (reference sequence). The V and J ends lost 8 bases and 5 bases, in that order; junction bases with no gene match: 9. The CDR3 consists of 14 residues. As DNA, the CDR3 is TGTGCCAGCGCTAAGACAGGGGGGCGAACTGAAGCTTTCTTT. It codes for CASAKTGGRTEAFF.

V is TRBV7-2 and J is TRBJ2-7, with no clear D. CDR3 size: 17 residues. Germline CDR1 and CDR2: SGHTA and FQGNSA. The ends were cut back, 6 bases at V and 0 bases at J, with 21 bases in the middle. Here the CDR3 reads CASSDLSIGGSSYEQYF. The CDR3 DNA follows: TGTGCCAGCAGTGATTTGAGCATCGGCGGCAGCTCCTACGAGCAGTACTTC.

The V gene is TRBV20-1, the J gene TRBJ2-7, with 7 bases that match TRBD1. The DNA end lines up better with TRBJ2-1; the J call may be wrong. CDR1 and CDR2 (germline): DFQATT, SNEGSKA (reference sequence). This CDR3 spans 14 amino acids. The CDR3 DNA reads TGCAGTGCAGGGGACAGAGCAATCAACAATGAGCAGTTCTTC. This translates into CSAGDRAINNEQFF.

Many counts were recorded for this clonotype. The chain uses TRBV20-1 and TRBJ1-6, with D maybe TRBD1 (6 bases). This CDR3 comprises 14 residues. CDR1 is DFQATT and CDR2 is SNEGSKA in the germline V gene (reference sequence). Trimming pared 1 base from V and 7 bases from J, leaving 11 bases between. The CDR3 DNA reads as TGCAGTGCTAGAGGACAGGTCAGGAATTCACCCCTCCACTTT. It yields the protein CSARGQVRNSPLHF.

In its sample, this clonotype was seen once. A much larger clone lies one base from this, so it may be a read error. Written as DNA, the CDR3 is TGTGCCAGCAGCTTAGGGGACCCAAGCCCCTACGAGCAGTGCTTC. Amino acid sequence: CASSLGDPSPYEQCF. This sequence joins TRBV11-3 and TRBJ2-7, with D perhaps TRBD1 or TRBD2 (5 bases each). The germline gives CDR1 SGHNT, CDR2 YENEEA. This CDR3 is built from 15 residues.

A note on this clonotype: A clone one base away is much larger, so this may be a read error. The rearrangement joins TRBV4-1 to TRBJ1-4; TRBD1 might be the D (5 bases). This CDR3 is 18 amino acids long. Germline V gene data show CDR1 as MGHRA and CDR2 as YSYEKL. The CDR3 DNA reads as TGCGCCAGCAGCCCCTACAATGAAGCAGGGTCAACTAATGAAAAACTGCTTTTT. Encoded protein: CASSPYNEAGSTNEKLLF.

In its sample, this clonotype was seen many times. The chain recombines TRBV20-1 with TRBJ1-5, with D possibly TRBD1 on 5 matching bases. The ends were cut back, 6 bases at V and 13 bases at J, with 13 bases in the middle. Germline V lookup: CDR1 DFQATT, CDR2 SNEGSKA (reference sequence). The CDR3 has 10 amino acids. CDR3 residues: CSAARDVQHF. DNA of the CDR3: TGCAGTGCCGCCCGGGACGTACAGCATTTT.

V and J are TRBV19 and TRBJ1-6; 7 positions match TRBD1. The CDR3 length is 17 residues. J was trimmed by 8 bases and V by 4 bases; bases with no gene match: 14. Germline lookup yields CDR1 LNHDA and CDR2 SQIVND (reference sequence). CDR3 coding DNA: TGTGCCAGTAGTAGAGCGAAAACCGGGACAGAGGATTCACCCCTCCACTTT. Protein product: CASSRAKTGTEDSPLHF.

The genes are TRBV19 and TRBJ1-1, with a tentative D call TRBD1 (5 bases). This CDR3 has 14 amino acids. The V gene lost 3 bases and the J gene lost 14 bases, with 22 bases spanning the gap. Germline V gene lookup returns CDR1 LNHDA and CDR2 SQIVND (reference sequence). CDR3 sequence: CASSIQGSYNEQFF. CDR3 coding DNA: TGTGCCAGTAGTATCCAGGGTTCCTACAATGAGCAGTTCTTT.